The present TCR beta chain was sequenced within a study of T cell responses to AZD1222 COVID-19 vaccine. Regarding the study as a whole: Vaccination with two AZD1222 doses was followed by a rise in Spike-specific TCR breadth and depth. White British people made up most donors, females outnumbered males, and clonal diversity was possibly underestimated. Seropositive AZD1222 recipients at baseline numbered only five or six.

Comments on this clone: Its antigen is undetermined.

V lost 1 base to trimming and J lost 8 bases, with 12 bases between them. This CDR3 is 15 amino acids long. Germline V lookup: CDR1 LNHDA, CDR2 SQIVND (reference sequence). Sequenced by immunoSEQ multiplex PCR; TCRdb stores in-frame clones only, minus some. The sample includes roughly 180,000 clones, about nine tenths of them seen just once. This clonotype was sampled from an adult who received the AZD1222 COVID-19 vaccine. The sample was peripheral blood, taken 28 days after the second AZD1222 dose. The genes are TRBV19 and TRBJ1-6; no clear D. CDR3 nucleotides: TGTGCCAGTAGTATAGCCGTAGTCGAGGATTCACCCCTCCACTTT. It is translated as CASSIAVVEDSPLHF.